This is a list of T cell receptor beta chains from one sample in a study of T-cell memory formation after mild COVID-19. TCRdb re-analysed the 5' RACE reads in MiXCR, keeping a single row per CDR3 protein. The table records 250,000 to 400,000 distinct CDR3 sequences, about 13% of them present only once. The sequenced sample was PBMCs or a T cell subset sorted from them (not recorded which). Source of these receptors: a man between 18 and 35 years old who had mild COVID-19 (a few samples of this study predate the infection). Cell type and time point are not known. Each CDR3 is given with its conserved first and last residue.

TRBV4-1,TRBJ2-2,CASSQVNLFANTGELFF
TRBV29-1,TRBJ2-5,CSVETGTGAQETQYF
TRBV7-6,TRBJ2-7,CASSSGRDRGFDEQYF
TRBV5-1,TRBJ1-3,CASSLGTAGGNTIYF
TRBV7-2,TRBJ2-5,CASSLAAGGQETQYF
TRBV7-9,TRBJ2-1,CASSEGVGQFF
TRBV5-1,TRBJ2-5,CASSLLPLGQKETQYF
TRBV20-1,TRBJ2-3,CSANRGLGTDTQYF
TRBV6-6,TRBJ1-6,CASSYSIREDSPLHF
TRBV9,TRBJ2-3,CASSVGPGGTQYF
TRBV2,TRBJ1-2,CASGLSRAYGYTF
TRBV7-8,TRBJ2-5,CASSLRDTKTQYF
TRBV4-1,TRBJ2-1,CASSQVREGEQFF
TRBV12-3/TRBV12-4,TRBJ2-3,CASSLALTGVDTQYF
TRBV20-1,TRBJ1-5,CSATAIQGVGNQPQHF
TRBV4-1,TRBJ1-2,CASSPDRGPYGYTF
TRBV20-1,TRBJ2-5,CSARDLAGIETQYF
TRBV12-3/TRBV12-4,TRBJ2-2,CASRGQGNTGELFF
TRBV29-1,TRBJ2-1,CSVGGQGVDEQFF
TRBV7-9,TRBJ2-3,CASSLSVPTDTQYF
TRBV7-9,TRBJ1-1,CASTRVGEAFF
TRBV28,TRBJ2-1,CASSLGRAIRFF
TRBV20-1,TRBJ2-7,CSAGFGGGREQYF
TRBV5-4,TRBJ2-7,CASSGQVPYEQYF
TRBV4-3,TRBJ1-3,CASSQGLRGPGNTIYF
TRBV5-1,TRBJ2-2,CASSVGLAGGDTGELFF
TRBV5-1,TRBJ2-5,CASSYPGAQETQYF